The following is a TCR beta chain sequence with its context. This specimen comes from a study of T cells in Graves' hyperthyroidism and ophthalmopathy. In making diagnoses, clinical symptoms, serum thyroxine and TRAb, thyroid ultrasound and orbital computed tomography were all used. RNA transcripts were the template for amplifying TCR beta CDR3 regions. The TCR CDR3 first-round RT-PCR relied on the HTBI primer set. Each CDR3 protein is one row after TCRdb ran MiXCR on the multiplex PCR reads. The table records hundreds of thousands of distinct CDR3 sequences, about 14% of them present only once. The germline gives CDR1 GTSNPN, CDR2 SVGIG (reference sequence). J lost 7 bases, V lost 5 bases, and 16 bases had no gene match. The CDR3 is made up of 15 amino acids.

The chain recombines TRBV30 with TRBJ2-5; 7 bases map to TRBD2. Sequenced input: blood. This clonotype was sampled from a woman between 18 and 29 years old with Graves' hyperthyroidism. CDR3 loop: CAWRSRGGSYVTQYF. The DNA for the CDR3 is TGTGCCTGGCGTTCGCGGGGAGGGTCTTACGTGACCCAGTACTTC.